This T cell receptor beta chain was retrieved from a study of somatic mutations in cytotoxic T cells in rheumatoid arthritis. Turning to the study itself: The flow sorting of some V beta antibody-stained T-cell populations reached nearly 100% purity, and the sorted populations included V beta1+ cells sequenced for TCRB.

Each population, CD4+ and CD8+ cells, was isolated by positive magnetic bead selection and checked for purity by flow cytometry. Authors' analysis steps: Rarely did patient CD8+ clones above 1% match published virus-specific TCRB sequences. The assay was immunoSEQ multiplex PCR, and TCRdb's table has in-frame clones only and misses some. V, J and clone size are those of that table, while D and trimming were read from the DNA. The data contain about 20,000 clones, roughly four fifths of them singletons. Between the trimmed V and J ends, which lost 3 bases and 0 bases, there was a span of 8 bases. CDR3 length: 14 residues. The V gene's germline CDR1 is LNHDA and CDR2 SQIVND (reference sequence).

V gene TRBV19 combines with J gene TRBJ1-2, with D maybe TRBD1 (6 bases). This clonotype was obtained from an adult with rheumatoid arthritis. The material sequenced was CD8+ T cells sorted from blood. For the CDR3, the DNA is TGTGCCAGTAGTATCGGGACACCTAACTATGGCTACACCTTC. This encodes CASSIGTPNYGYTF.